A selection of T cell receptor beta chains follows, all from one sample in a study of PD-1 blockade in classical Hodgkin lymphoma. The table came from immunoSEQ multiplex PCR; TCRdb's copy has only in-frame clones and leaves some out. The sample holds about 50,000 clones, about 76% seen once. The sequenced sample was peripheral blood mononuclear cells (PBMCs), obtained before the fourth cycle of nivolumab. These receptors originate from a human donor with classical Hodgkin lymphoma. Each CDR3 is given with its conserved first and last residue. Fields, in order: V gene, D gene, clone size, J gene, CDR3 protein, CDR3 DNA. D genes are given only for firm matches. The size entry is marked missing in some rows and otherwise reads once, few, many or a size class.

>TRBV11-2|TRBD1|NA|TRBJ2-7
CASSLGGQTYEQYF
TGTGCCAGCAGCTTAGGGGGACAGACCTACGAGCAGTACTTC
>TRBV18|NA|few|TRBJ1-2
CASSPGPRAYGYTF
TGTGCCAGCTCACCCGGGCCCAGGGCCTATGGCTACACCTTC
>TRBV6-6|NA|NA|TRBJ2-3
CASSYWPSGADTQYF
TGTGCCAGCAGTTATTGGCCCTCAGGGGCAGATACGCAGTATTTT
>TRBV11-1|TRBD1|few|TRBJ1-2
CASSFVGQGSYGYTF
TGTGCCAGCAGCTTCGTGGGACAGGGGAGCTATGGCTACACCTTC
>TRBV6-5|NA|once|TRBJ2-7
CASSPGGFEQYF
TGTGCCAGCAGCCCAGGGGGGTTCGAGCAGTACTTC
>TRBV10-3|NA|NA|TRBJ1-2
CAISEFQYGYTF
TGTGCCATCAGTGAGTTTCAGTATGGCTACACCTTC
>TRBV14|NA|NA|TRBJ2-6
CASSQVLQGPGANVLTF
TGTGCCAGCAGCCAAGTGTTACAGGGCCCTGGGGCCAACGTCCTGACTTTC
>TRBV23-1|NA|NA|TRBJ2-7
CASTDFFRAATPYEQYF
TGCGCCAGCACCGACTTTTTTAGGGCTGCCACACCTTACGAGCAGTACTTC
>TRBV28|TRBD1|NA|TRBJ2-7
CASRSPGQLYEQYF
TGTGCCAGCAGGAGCCCGGGACAGCTTTACGAGCAGTACTTC
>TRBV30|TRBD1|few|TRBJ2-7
CAWTRTGSSYEQYF
TGTGCCTGGACCCGGACAGGATCTTCCTACGAGCAGTACTTC
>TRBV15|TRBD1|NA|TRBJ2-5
CATSRDVTGIETQYF
TGTGCCACCAGCAGAGATGTGACAGGGATAGAGACCCAGTACTTC
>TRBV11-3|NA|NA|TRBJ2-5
CASSWDRQETQYF
TGTGCCAGCAGCTGGGACCGACAAGAGACCCAGTACTTC
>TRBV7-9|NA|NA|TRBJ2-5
CASSLVEWETQYF
TGTGCCAGCAGCTTAGTTGAGTGGGAGACCCAGTACTTC
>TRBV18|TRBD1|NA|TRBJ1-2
CASSPGTGPFGYTF
TGTGCCAGCTCACCCGGGACAGGCCCTTTCGGCTACACCTTC
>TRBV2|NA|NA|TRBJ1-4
CASSGPGANEKLFF
TGTGCCAGCAGTGGGCCAGGGGCTAATGAAAAACTGTTTTTT
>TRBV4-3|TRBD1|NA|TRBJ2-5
CASSPGATTGGGETQYF
TGCGCCAGCAGCCCGGGGGCCACGACAGGGGGAGGAGAGACCCAGTACTTC
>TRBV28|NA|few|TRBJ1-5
CASERGGDNQPQHF
TGTGCCAGCGAAAGGGGGGGCGACAATCAGCCCCAGCATTTT
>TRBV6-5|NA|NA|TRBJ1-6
CASSFRTPATNSPLHF
TGTGCCAGCAGTTTCAGGACCCCCGCTACCAATTCACCCCTCCACTTT
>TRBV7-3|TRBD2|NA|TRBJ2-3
CASSHGTSGTQYF
TGTGCCAGCAGCCACGGGACTAGCGGTACGCAGTATTTT
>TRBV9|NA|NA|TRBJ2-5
CASSVVSTGETQYF
TGTGCCAGCAGCGTAGTTTCAACGGGGGAGACCCAGTACTTC
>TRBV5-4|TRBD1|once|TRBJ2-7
CASSFGTAYEQYF
TGTGCCAGCAGCTTCGGGACAGCCTACGAGCAGTACTTC
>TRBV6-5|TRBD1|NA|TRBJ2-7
CASSLRTGTSYEQYF
TGTGCCAGCAGTTTAAGGACAGGGACCTCCTACGAGCAGTACTTC
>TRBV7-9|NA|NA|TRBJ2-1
CASSLTGDLGEQFF
TGTGCCAGCAGCTTAACCGGTGATTTAGGCGAGCAGTTCTTC
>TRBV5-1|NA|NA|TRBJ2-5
CASSLDGQGAGAENF
TGCGCCAGCAGCTTGGATGGGCAGGGGGCGGGAGCGGAGAACTTC
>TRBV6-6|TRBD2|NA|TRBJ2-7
CASSPGLAENKQYF
TGTGCCAGCAGCCCGGGACTAGCGGAAAATAAGCAGTACTTC
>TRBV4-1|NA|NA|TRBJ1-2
CASSQDGGSGYTF
TGCGCCAGCAGCCAAGATGGCGGGTCGGGCTACACCTTC